The 10 T cell receptor beta chains given below trace back to one sample, sequenced in a study of PD-1 blockade in classical Hodgkin lymphoma (TCRdb year 2020). The library was built by means of the immunoSEQ multiplex PCR assay. Here the immuneACCESS table is served through TCRdb, limited to in-frame sequences with V and J called. Missing clones are a known gap in these copies; in checked studies unresolved V genes cover under half, and the rest lacks a known reason. Present in this sample are just under 100,000 clones, roughly 83% of which were seen just once. 12% of the sample rests with the top ten. The intended sense of this specimen's time point label: cycle 1 day 1 (C1D1), immediately before nivolumab initiation. All trial patients had relapsed after autologous stem cell transplantation, with cohorts A, B and C differing in prior brentuximab vedotin exposure. The material was peripheral blood mononuclear cells (PBMCs), obtained at baseline. These receptors all come from a human donor with classical Hodgkin lymphoma.

The V gene is TRBV6-5, the J gene TRBJ1-2; weak D call: TRBD1 (5 bases). Germline V lookup: CDR1 MNHEY, CDR2 SVGAGI. The CDR3 length is 15 residues. The germline V and J ends were trimmed by 5 bases and 6 bases, with 19 bases remaining between them. CDR3 residues: CASSPAGAQVDGYTF. The CDR3 coding sequence is TGTGCCAGCAGTCCCGCCGGGGCGCAAGTAGATGGCTACACCTTC.

V is TRBV5-8 and J is TRBJ2-6; D is unresolved. Germline V lookup: CDR1 SGHTS, CDR2 YDEGEE. CDR3 length equals 14 residues. The ends were cut back, 5 bases at V and 1 base at J, with 7 bases in the middle. CDR3 DNA: TGTGCCAGCAGTCCGAGGTCTGGGGCCAACGTCCTGACTTTC. Its translation: CASSPRSGANVLTF.

In this sample, this clone turned up a few times. The J gene is TRBJ1-1, the V gene TRBV7-3; D is possibly TRBD1 (6 bases). V was pared by 5 bases and J by 6 bases, with 19 bases between. The germline CDR1 and CDR2 sequences are SGHTA and FQGTGA. This CDR3 region has 15 residues. The CDR3 DNA follows: TGTGCCAGCAGCCCCCGGGGGGGCAGGGGAGCTGAAGCTTTCTTT. Its protein product is CASSPRGGRGAEAFF.

This chain joins TRBV5-4 and TRBJ2-5, with 10 bases fitting TRBD1. The CDR3 covers 15 residues. The V gene end was trimmed by 3 bases and the J gene end by 4 bases; junction bases not matched to a gene: 6. CDR1 SGHNT and CDR2 YYREEE come from the germline V gene (reference sequence). CDR3 DNA: TGTGCCAGCAGCTACCGGACAGGGGGACTAGAGACCCAGTACTTC. Its protein product is CASSYRTGGLETQYF.

The chain recombines TRBV4-1 with TRBJ1-5; D gene unclear. The germline V gene has CDR1 MGHRA and CDR2 YSYEKL. There are 15 residues in the CDR3. V lost 0 bases and J lost 0, with 6 bases in between. This CDR3 reads CASSQDRVSNQPQHF. As DNA, the CDR3 is TGCGCCAGCAGCCAAGATCGGGTTAGCAATCAGCCCCAGCATTTT.

The chain has TRBV27 and TRBJ2-7; D gene ambiguous. The CDR3 has 14 residues. Trimming removed 11 bases from V and 3 bases from J, with 20 bases in between. Germline V gives CDR1 MNHEY, CDR2 SMNVEV (reference sequence). The CDR3 here is CASTPRTDIYEQYF. The CDR3, as DNA: TGTGCCTCCACTCCCCGGACGGATATCTACGAGCAGTACTTC.

The V and J genes are TRBV19 and TRBJ2-3, with 7 bases aligning to TRBD2. With 3 bases clipped from V and 5 bases from J, the junction kept 8 bases outside the gene matches. This CDR3 spans 15 amino acids. Looked up from germline, CDR1 is LNHDA and CDR2 is SQIVND (reference sequence). The CDR3 nucleotides are TGTGCCAGTAGTATGGGGCCGGGAGGTAGAGATACGCAGTATTTT. As protein: CASSMGPGGRDTQYF.

The chain links TRBV7-8 to TRBJ2-1; no clear D. The CDR3 contains 15 residues. Germline-derived CDR1 and CDR2 are SGHVS and FQNEAQ. V lost 5 bases and J 0 bases, leaving 11 bases between the germline ends. For the CDR3, the DNA is TGTGCCAGCAGCCCCCCATGGAGCTCCTACAATGAGCAGTTCTTC. Protein: CASSPPWSSYNEQFF.

The chain uses TRBV19 and TRBJ1-5; D not certain. Germline CDR1 is LNHDA and CDR2 is SQIVND (reference sequence). The CDR3 runs to 12 residues. Trimming removed 6 bases at V and 0 bases at J, with 3 bases between. The CDR3 loop is CASRDSNQPQHF. The CDR3 DNA sequence: TGTGCCAGTAGGGATAGCAATCAGCCCCAGCATTTT.

The chain is built from TRBV15 and TRBJ1-4; D gene ambiguous. Trimming took off 0 bases at V and 8 bases at J, with 7 bases between the two ends. The CDR3 contains 13 residues. The germline gives CDR1 LNHNV, CDR2 YYDKDF (reference sequence). CDR3 protein: CATSRDPREKLFF. The CDR3 DNA is TGTGCCACCAGCAGAGATCCTAGAGAAAAACTGTTTTTT.